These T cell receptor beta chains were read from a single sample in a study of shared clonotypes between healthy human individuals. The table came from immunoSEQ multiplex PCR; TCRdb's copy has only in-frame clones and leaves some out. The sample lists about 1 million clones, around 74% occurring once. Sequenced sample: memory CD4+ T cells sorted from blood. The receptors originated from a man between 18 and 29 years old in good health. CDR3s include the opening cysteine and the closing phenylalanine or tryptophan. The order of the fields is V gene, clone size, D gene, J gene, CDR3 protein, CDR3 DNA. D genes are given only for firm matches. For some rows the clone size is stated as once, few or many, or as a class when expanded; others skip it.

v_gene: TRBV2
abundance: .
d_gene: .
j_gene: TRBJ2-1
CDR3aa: CATGRGGSYNEQFF
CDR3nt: TGTGCAACGGGCAGGGGAGGTTCCTACAATGAGCAGTTCTTC

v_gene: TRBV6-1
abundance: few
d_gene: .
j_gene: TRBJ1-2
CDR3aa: CASSERVWENYGYTF
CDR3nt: TGTGCCAGCAGTGAACGAGTTTGGGAGAACTATGGCTACACCTTC

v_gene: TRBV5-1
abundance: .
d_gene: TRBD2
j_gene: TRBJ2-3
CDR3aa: CASSLSGTSADTQYF
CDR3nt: TGCGCCAGCAGCTTGAGCGGGACGTCGGCGGATACGCAGTATTTT

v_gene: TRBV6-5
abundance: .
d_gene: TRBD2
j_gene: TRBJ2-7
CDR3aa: CASSYPTSGSEQYF
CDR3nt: TGTGCCAGCAGTTACCCGACTAGCGGGAGCGAGCAGTACTTC

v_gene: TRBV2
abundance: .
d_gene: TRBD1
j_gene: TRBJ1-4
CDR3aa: CASSERGQANHNEKLFF
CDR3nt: TGTGCCAGCAGTGAAAGGGGGCAGGCGAATCATAATGAAAAACTGTTTTTT

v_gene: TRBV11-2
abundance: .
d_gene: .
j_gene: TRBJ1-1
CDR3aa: CASSLAWGGFEAFF
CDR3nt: TGTGCCAGCAGCTTAGCTTGGGGCGGATTTGAAGCTTTCTTT

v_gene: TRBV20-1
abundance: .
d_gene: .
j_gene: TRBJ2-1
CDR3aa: CSLGGFNEQFF
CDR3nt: TGCAGTCTCGGAGGGTTCAATGAGCAGTTCTTC

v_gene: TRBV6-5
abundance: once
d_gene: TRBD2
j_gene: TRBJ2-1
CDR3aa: CATRLAGGNEQFF
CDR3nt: TGTGCCACTCGACTAGCGGGAGGAAATGAGCAGTTCTTC

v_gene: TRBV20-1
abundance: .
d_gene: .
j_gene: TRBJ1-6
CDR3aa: CGLNSPLHF
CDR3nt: TGCGGCCTGAATTCACCCCTCCACTTT

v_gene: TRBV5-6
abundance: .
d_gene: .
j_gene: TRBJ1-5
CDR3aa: CASSRGAGTQQPQHF
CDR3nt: TGTGCCAGCAGCCGGGGGGCGGGAACGCAGCAGCCCCAGCATTTT

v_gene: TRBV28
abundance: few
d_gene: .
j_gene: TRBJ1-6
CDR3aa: CASSGSSYNSPLHF
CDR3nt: TGTGCCAGCAGCGGGAGCTCCTATAATTCACCCCTCCACTTT

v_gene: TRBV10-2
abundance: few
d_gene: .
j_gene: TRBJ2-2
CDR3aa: CASTIGPGELFF
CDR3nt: TGCGCCAGCACTATTGGGCCCGGGGAGCTGTTTTTT

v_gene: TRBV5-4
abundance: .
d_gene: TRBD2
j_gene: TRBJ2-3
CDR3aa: CASSDLAGVDTQYF
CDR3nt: TGTGCCAGCAGCGACCTAGCGGGTGTGGATACGCAGTATTTT

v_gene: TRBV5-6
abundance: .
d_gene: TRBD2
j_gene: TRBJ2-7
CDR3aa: CASEAGGLAGYYEQYF
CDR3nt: TGTGCCTCAGAGGCAGGGGGACTAGCGGGTTACTACGAGCAGTACTTC

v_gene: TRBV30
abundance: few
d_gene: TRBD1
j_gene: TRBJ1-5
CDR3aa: CAWGPGGGREPQHF
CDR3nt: TGTGCATGGGGACCAGGGGGCGGTCGGGAGCCCCAGCATTTT

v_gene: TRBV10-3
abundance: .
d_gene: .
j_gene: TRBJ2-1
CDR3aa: CAISGSRSLSYNEQFF
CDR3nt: TGTGCCATCAGTGGGTCGCGGAGCCTCTCCTACAATGAGCAGTTCTTC

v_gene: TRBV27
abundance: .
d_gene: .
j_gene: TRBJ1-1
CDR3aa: CASSWPGNTEAFF
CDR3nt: TGTGCCAGCAGTTGGCCGGGGAACACTGAAGCTTTCTTT

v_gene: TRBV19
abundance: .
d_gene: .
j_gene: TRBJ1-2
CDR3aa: CASRADSNYGYTF
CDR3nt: TGTGCCAGTAGGGCGGACAGTAACTATGGCTACACCTTC

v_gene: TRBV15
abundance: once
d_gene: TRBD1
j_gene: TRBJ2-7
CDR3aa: CATSREGRGTGYEQYF
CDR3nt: TGTGCCACCAGCAGAGAGGGACGAGGGACAGGCTACGAGCAGTACTTC

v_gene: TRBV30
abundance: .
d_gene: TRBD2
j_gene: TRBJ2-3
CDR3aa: CAWSVRSGRAPDTQYF
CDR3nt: TGTGCCTGGAGTGTACGTAGCGGGAGGGCCCCAGATACGCAGTATTTT

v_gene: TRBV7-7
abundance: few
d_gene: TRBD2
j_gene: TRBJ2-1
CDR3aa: CASSKGTSGGAVDEQFF
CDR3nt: TGTGCTAGCAGCAAAGGGACTAGCGGGGGGGCTGTGGATGAGCAGTTCTTC

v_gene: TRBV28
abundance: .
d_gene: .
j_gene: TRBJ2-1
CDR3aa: CASSGYGSYNEQFF
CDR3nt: TGTGCCAGTTCAGGGTATGGGAGCTACAATGAGCAGTTCTTC

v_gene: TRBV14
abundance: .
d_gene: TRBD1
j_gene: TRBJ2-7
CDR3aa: CASRRTGDQAEQYF
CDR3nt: TGTGCCAGCAGGCGTACAGGGGATCAGGCCGAGCAGTACTTC

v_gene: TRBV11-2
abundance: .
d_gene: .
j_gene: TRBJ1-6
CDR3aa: CASSRTGGAPLHF
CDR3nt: TGTGCCAGCAGCCGGACCGGGGGGGCACCCCTCCACTTT

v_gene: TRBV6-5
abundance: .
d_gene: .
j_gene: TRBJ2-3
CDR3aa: CASSPRRTDTQYF
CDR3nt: TGTGCCAGCAGCCCACGACGCACAGATACGCAGTATTTT

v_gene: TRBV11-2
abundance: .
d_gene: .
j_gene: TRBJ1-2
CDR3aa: CASRETGTPFSNYGYTF
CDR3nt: TGTGCCAGCAGGGAAACAGGGACCCCATTCTCCAACTATGGCTACACCTTC

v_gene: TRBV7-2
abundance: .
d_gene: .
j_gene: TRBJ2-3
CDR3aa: CASSLTSFSDTQYF
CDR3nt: TGTGCCAGCAGCTTGACTAGTTTTTCAGATACGCAGTATTTT

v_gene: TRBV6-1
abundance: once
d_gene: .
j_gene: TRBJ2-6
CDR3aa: CASSEGHESSGANVLTF
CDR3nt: TGTGCCAGCAGTGAGGGACACGAAAGCTCTGGGGCCAACGTCCTGACTTTC

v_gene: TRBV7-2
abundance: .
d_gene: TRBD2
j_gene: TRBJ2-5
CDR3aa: CASSGTSGSAKTQYF
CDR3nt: TGTGCCAGCAGCGGGACTAGCGGGAGTGCGAAGACCCAGTACTTC

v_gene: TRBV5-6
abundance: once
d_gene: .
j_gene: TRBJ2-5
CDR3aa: CASSYNLRSTGETQYF
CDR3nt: TGTGCCAGCAGCTACAATCTCCGTTCGACCGGGGAGACCCAGTACTTC

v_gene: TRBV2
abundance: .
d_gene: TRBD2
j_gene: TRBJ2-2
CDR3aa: CASSQRTSGTGELFF
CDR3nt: TGTGCCAGCAGTCAGAGGACTAGCGGGACCGGGGAGCTGTTTTTT

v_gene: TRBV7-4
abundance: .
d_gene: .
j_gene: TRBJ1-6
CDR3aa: CASSFPLNSPLHF
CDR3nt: TGTGCCAGCAGCTTCCCACTTAATTCACCCCTCCACTTT

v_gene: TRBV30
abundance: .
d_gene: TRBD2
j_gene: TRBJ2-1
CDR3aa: CAWAGREEQFF
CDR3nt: TGTGCCTGGGCGGGGCGGGAGGAGCAGTTCTTC

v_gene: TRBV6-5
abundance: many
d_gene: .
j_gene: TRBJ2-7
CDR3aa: CASSPGGVSYEQYF
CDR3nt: TGTGCCAGCAGTCCCGGTGGAGTTTCCTACGAGCAGTACTTC

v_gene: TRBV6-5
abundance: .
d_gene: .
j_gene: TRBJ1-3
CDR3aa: CASRAGNTIYF
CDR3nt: TGTGCCTCCAGGGCAGGAAACACCATATATTTT

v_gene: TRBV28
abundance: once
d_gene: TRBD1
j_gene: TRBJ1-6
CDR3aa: CASQGAQSPLHF
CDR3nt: TGTGCCAGCCAGGGGGCTCAGTCACCCCTCCACTTT

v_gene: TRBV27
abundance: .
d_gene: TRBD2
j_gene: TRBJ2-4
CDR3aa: CASSPDPRREGHKNIQYF
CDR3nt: TGTGCCAGCAGTCCCGACCCTAGGCGGGAGGGCCATAAAAACATTCAGTACTTC

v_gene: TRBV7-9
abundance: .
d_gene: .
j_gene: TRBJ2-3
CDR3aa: CASSLGRGTSTDTQYF
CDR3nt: TGTGCCAGCAGCCTGGGACGGGGGACTAGCACAGATACGCAGTATTTT

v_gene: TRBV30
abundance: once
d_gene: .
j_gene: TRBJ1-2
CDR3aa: CAWSVRDGGYTF
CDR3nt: TGTGCCTGGAGTGTCCGGGACGGTGGCTACACCTTC

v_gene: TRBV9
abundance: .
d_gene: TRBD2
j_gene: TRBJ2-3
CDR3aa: CASTLSGRAWDTQYF
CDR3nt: TGTGCCAGCACCCTTAGCGGGAGGGCCTGGGATACGCAGTATTTT

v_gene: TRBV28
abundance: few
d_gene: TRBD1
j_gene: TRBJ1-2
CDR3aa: CASRSGTGDGYTF
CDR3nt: TGTGCCAGCAGGTCCGGGACAGGGGATGGCTACACCTTC